This T cell receptor (beta chain) came from a study of cytomegalovirus exposure and HLA in healthy donors. Separate from the approximately 670-subject first cohort, the roughly 120-subject validation cohort was the one that the donors belonged to. There are 14 residues in the CDR3. V lost 3 bases, J lost 7 bases, and 16 bases lay in between. Germline CDR1 reads SGHDT; CDR2 reads YYEEEE. A note on this clone: Antigen unknown.

Study-wide results and caveats: The study recorded over 150 TCR beta chains that were cytomegalovirus-associated.

The assay was immunoSEQ multiplex PCR, and TCRdb's table has in-frame clones only and misses some. The sample has under 130,000 clones, 86% seen once; the top ten hold 3% to 4%. Sequenced input: PBMCs. This sequence originates from a woman between 18 and 29 years old in good health and CMV-seropositive. The genes are TRBV5-6 and TRBJ1-1, with a weak D call TRBD1 (5 bases). The CDR3 reads CASSWGQGSSEAFF. The CDR3 DNA follows: TGTGCCAGCAGCTGGGGCCAGGGCTCCAGTGAAGCTTTCTTT.